These 29 T cell receptor beta chains share one sample of origin, sequenced in a study of cytomegalovirus exposure and HLA in healthy donors. The study ran its PCR with 60 Vbeta and 13 Jbeta primers. Clones were read by immunoSEQ multiplex PCR, and TCRdb kept only the in-frame ones, dropping some. The table records about 120,000 clones, 74% of them present only once. The sequencing sample was made of PBMCs. These receptors were taken from a human donor in good health.

This chain connects TRBV5-6 to TRBJ2-5; 9 positions match TRBD1. The CDR3 runs to 15 residues. Unmatched junction bases numbered 4, after V lost 1 base and J lost 3 bases. Looked up from germline, CDR1 is SGHDT and CDR2 is YYEEEE. The CDR3 is CASSLIGTGKETQYF. CDR3 DNA sequence: TGTGCCAGCAGCTTGATCGGGACAGGGAAAGAGACCCAGTACTTC.

The chain joins TRBV7-9 to TRBJ2-1, with a weak D call TRBD2 (6 bases). CDR3 length equals 14 residues. CDR1 is SEHNR and CDR2 is FQNEAQ in the germline V gene (reference sequence). The V end was cut by 6 bases, the J end by 10 bases, with 19 bases between. CDR3 sequence: CASRGTGGWEEQFF. The DNA for the CDR3 is TGTGCCAGCAGGGGGACTGGTGGTTGGGAGGAGCAGTTCTTC.

This clone was seen many times. The chain uses TRBV4-1 and TRBJ1-4; D may be TRBD1 (6 bases). In germline, CDR1 is MGHRA, CDR2 YSYEKL. Trimming stripped 2 bases from V and 4 bases from J, with 14 bases between. There are 16 residues in the CDR3. CDR3 residues: CASSQTGSRDNEKLFF. The CDR3 DNA is TGCGCCAGCAGCCAAACAGGGTCGAGGGATAATGAAAAACTGTTTTTT.

The genes are TRBV9 and TRBJ1-5, with D possibly TRBD1 on 5 matching bases. Looked up from germline, CDR1 is SGDLS and CDR2 is YYNGEE. The CDR3 is 15 residues long. V lost 3 bases and J 1 base, leaving 11 bases between the germline ends. CDR3 bases: TGTGCCAGCAGCGAGGGGTTGGGGAGCAATCAGCCCCAGCATTTT. As protein: CASSEGLGSNQPQHF.

The rearrangement joins TRBV28 to TRBJ2-3, with D possibly being TRBD2 (6 bases). CDR1 MDHEN and CDR2 SYDVKM come from the germline V gene. This CDR3 is built from 14 residues. Trimming cost V 5 bases and J 2 bases, with 11 bases left between them. Here the CDR3 reads CASSTSGHTDTQYF. The CDR3, as DNA: TGTGCCAGCAGTACCAGCGGGCACACAGATACGCAGTATTTT.

This clone has a handful of counts. This rearrangement joins TRBV7-2 to TRBJ2-7; 9 bases are shared with TRBD1. The trim removed 6 bases at V and 2 bases at J, leaving 11 bases unmatched. The CDR3 contains 16 residues. Per the germline V gene, CDR1 is SGHTA and CDR2 is FQGNSA. Here the CDR3 DNA reads TGTGCCAGCAGTTTATCCCCGACAGGGGGTACCTACGAGCAGTACTTC. Amino acids: CASSLSPTGGTYEQYF.

The chain carries TRBV6-5 and TRBJ2-1; 10 bases agree with TRBD2. Looked up from germline, CDR1 is MNHEY and CDR2 is SVGAGI. The V segment lost 6 bases and the J segment 8 bases; nucleotides outside the gene matches: 7. The CDR3 runs to 14 residues. The CDR3 loop reads CASSQRLAGDEQFF. CDR3 DNA: TGTGCCAGCAGCCAAAGGCTAGCGGGAGATGAGCAGTTCTTC.

The rearrangement joins TRBV28 to TRBJ1-4, with 10 bases that match TRBD1. The germline V gene has CDR1 MDHEN and CDR2 SYDVKM. The CDR3 contains 15 residues. V dropped 4 bases and J dropped 8; count of bases not matched to a gene: 7. CDR3 protein: CASSSPGQGQEKLFF. Written as DNA, the CDR3 is TGTGCCAGCAGTTCCCCGGGACAGGGGCAGGAAAAACTGTTTTTT.

The chain uses TRBV27 and TRBJ1-2, with a possible D match to TRBD1 (5 bases). This CDR3 has 13 residues. V was shortened by 4 bases and J by 4 bases, with 10 bases between the two germline ends. CDR1 is MNHEY, CDR2 SMNVEV, per germline (reference sequence). The CDR3 coding sequence is TGTGCCAGCAGTTATGACAGTGCCTATGGCTACACCTTC. Translating it yields CASSYDSAYGYTF.

This chain joins TRBV14 and TRBJ1-1; D uncertain. The CDR3 is made up of 12 amino acids. Germline values: CDR1 SGHDN, CDR2 FVKESK. Trimming left V 2 bases short and J 3 bases short, with 4 bases between. CDR3 loop: CASSQIYTEAFF. CDR3 DNA sequence: TGTGCCAGCAGCCAAATCTACACTGAAGCTTTCTTT.

Only a few counts were recorded for this clone. The rearrangement uses TRBV4-3 and TRBJ2-7, with 8 nucleotides matching TRBD2. The CDR3 runs to 19 residues. With V trimmed by 0 bases and J by 2 bases, 15 bases remained unmatched. From germline, CDR1 is LGHNA and CDR2 YSLEER. CDR3 in amino acids: CASSQDRQRGTRFAYEQYF. In DNA, the CDR3 is TGCGCCAGCAGCCAAGATCGGCAGCGGGGGACGCGTTTTGCCTACGAGCAGTACTTC.

The rearrangement links TRBV5-1 to TRBJ1-1, with TRBD1 matching over 12 bases. The junction had 5 bases not matched to a gene; V was cut back by 4 bases and J by 1 base. The CDR3 spans 16 residues. Germline values: CDR1 SGHRS, CDR2 YFSETQ. Here the CDR3 DNA reads TGCGCCAGCAGCGGCCGGGACAGGGGGCCGAACACTGAAGCTTTCTTT. Translated: CASSGRDRGPNTEAFF.

The chain is built from TRBV2 and TRBJ1-2; D may be TRBD1 (5 bases). CDR1 and CDR2 (germline): SNHLY, FYNNEI. This CDR3 is 13 amino acids long. The V end lost 4 bases, the J end lost 2 bases, and 8 bases lay between the germline ends. CDR3 bases: TGTGCCAGCAGTGGCACAGGCAACTATGGCTACACCTTC. Translated, it gives CASSGTGNYGYTF.

V usage is TRBV30 and J usage is TRBJ2-4, with 8 positions matching TRBD1. The CDR3 totals 13 residues. Germline CDR1 GTSNPN, CDR2 SVGIG (reference sequence). J was trimmed by 7 bases and V by 5 bases; bases with no gene match: 7. The CDR3 loop is CAWGSTGVNIQYF. The CDR3 DNA reads TGTGCCTGGGGATCGACAGGGGTGAACATTCAGTACTTC.

In its sample, this clone was seen a few times. V is TRBV6-5 and J is TRBJ2-4, with a tentative D call TRBD2 (5 bases). The V gene's germline CDR1 is MNHEY and CDR2 SVGAGI. This CDR3 has 16 amino acids. Deletions cut 0 bases from V and 0 bases from J, with 9 bases between. Written as DNA, the CDR3 is TGTGCCAGCAGTTACTCCCAGCGGATAGCCAAAAACATTCAGTACTTC. As protein: CASSYSQRIAKNIQYF.

A single count supports this clone. The chain recombines TRBV5-4 with TRBJ1-2; D is uncertain. V lost 3 bases to trimming and J lost 2 bases, with 11 bases between them. The CDR3 extends over 14 amino acids. Germline V gives CDR1 SGHNT, CDR2 YYREEE (reference sequence). The CDR3 loop is CASSSPSSNYGYTF. CDR3 nucleotides: TGTGCCAGCAGCTCGCCGAGTTCCAACTATGGCTACACCTTC.

This chain connects TRBV19 to TRBJ1-1; TRBD1 aligns across 9 bases. The CDR3 sequence is 15 residues long. V shed 2 bases and J 6 bases; nucleotides not matched to a gene: 7. Germline values: CDR1 LNHDA, CDR2 SQIVND (reference sequence). The CDR3 nucleotides read TGTGCCAGTAGTATATTCGGGACAGGGCTCGCTGAAGCTTTCTTT. This gives the protein CASSIFGTGLAEAFF.

This clone appeared a few times. V is TRBV7-9 and J is TRBJ2-7; TRBD2 matches 7 bases. This CDR3 is built from 15 residues. Germline lookup yields CDR1 SEHNR and CDR2 FQNEAQ (reference sequence). Trimming removed 7 bases from V and 2 bases from J; junction bases left unmatched: 11. The CDR3, as DNA: TGTGCCAGCACCCAAACGGGGGGAGGGGCCTACGAGCAGTACTTC. Protein: CASTQTGGGAYEQYF.

The V and J genes are TRBV18 and TRBJ1-2; D is unresolved. Trimming removed 0 bases at V and 2 bases at J, with 7 bases between. CDR3 length equals 14 residues. Per the germline V gene, CDR1 is KGHSH and CDR2 is LQKENI. The CDR3 reads CASSPPSANYGYTF. The DNA of the CDR3 is TGTGCCAGCTCACCACCATCAGCGAACTATGGCTACACCTTC.

As for this clone: Other nucleotide sequences from this sample produce the same CDR3. The J gene is TRBJ1-4, the V gene TRBV6-5, with TRBD1 matching 7 bases. The CDR3 has 14 amino acids. Germline values: CDR1 MNHEY, CDR2 SVGAGI. With V trimmed by 2 bases and J by 7 bases, 4 bases remained unmatched. The CDR3 DNA reads as TGTGCCAGCAGTTACAGGGGGCGAGGTGAAAAACTGTTTTTT. This encodes CASSYRGRGEKLFF.

This chain links TRBV27 with TRBJ2-7; 9 bases fit TRBD1. The trim removed 1 base at V and 4 bases at J, leaving 8 bases unmatched. Germline V lookup: CDR1 MNHEY, CDR2 SMNVEV (reference sequence). The CDR3 totals 16 residues. In DNA form, the CDR3 reads TGTGCCAGCAGTTTATTCTCGTGGGACAGGGTATACGAGCAGTACTTC. It is translated as CASSLFSWDRVYEQYF.

The gene calls are TRBV11-2 and TRBJ2-7; a weak D match, TRBD2 (6 bases). V was pared by 1 base and J by 2 bases, with 21 bases between. CDR3 length: 18 amino acids. Germline lookup yields CDR1 SGHAT and CDR2 FQNNGV. The CDR3 loop reads CASSLGRTEGSLTYEQYF. The DNA for the CDR3 is TGTGCCAGCAGCTTAGGACGGACGGAGGGGAGCCTGACCTACGAGCAGTACTTC.

The chain combines TRBV2 with TRBJ1-6; 8 bases match TRBD1. The CDR3 is made up of 14 amino acids. V shed 6 bases and J 3 bases; nucleotides not matched to a gene: 1. Germline V lookup: CDR1 SNHLY, CDR2 FYNNEI. Here the CDR3 reads CASSDRGYNSPLHF. DNA for the CDR3: TGTGCCAGCAGCGACAGGGGCTATAATTCACCCCTCCACTTT. Together with reference TRBV2 and TRBJ1-6, the CDR3 gives the full variable domain: EPEVTQTPSHQVTQMGQEVILRCVPISNHLYFYWYRQILGQKVEFLVSFYNNEISEKSEIFDDQFSVERPDGSNFTLKIRSTKLEDSAMYFCASSDRGYNSPLHFGNGTRLTVT.

This chain connects TRBV28 to TRBJ2-1; the match to TRBD1 covers 7 bases. Germline lookup yields CDR1 MDHEN and CDR2 SYDVKM. V lost 8 bases to trimming and J lost 1 base; unmatched junction nucleotides: 5. The CDR3 spans 14 residues. CDR3 DNA sequence: TGTGCCAGCCTAGGGGGCGGTTCCTACAATGAGCAGTTCTTC. Amino acids: CASLGGGSYNEQFF.

The chain joins TRBV27 to TRBJ1-5; TRBD1 agrees at 8 bases. The V gene end was trimmed by 6 bases and the J gene end by 6 bases; junction bases not matched to a gene: 4. Per the germline V gene, CDR1 is MNHEY and CDR2 is SMNVEV (reference sequence). The CDR3 loop spans 13 amino acids. CDR3: CASRDRAGQPQHF. The CDR3 DNA follows: TGTGCCAGCAGGGACAGGGCAGGTCAGCCCCAGCATTTT.

The CDR3 coding sequence is TGTGCCAGCAGTCTAGGCTACGAGCAGTACTTC. It encodes CASSLGYEQYF. V is TRBV5-6 and J is TRBJ2-7; the D is unclear. CDR1 is SGHDT and CDR2 is YYEEEE in the germline V gene. Deletions cut 5 bases from V and 3 bases from J, with 6 bases between. CDR3 length equals 11 residues. Filled out from reference TRBV5-6 and TRBJ2-7, the complete variable domain reads DAGVTQSPTHLIKTRGQQVTLRCSPKSGHDTVSWYQQALGQGPQFIFQYYEEEERQRGNFPDRFSGHQFPNYSSELNVNALLLGDSALYLCASSLGYEQYFGPGTRLTVT.

The chain combines TRBV18 with TRBJ1-1, with D possibly matching TRBD1 (6 bases). The germline V and J ends were trimmed by 4 bases and 0 bases, with 15 bases remaining between them. The CDR3 consists of 16 residues. The germline V gene has CDR1 KGHSH and CDR2 LQKENI. The DNA of the CDR3 is TGTGCCAGCTCACTCGGGCCGAAGGGGGTGAACACTGAAGCTTTCTTT. It is translated as CASSLGPKGVNTEAFF.

About this clone itself: Other DNA sequences within the sample encode an identical CDR3. This chain connects TRBV29-1 to TRBJ1-4; D unresolved. V shed 4 bases and J shed 0 bases, with 6 bases lying between them. The CDR3 is made up of 13 amino acids. Germline V CDR1 and CDR2: SQVTM, ANQGSEA. CDR3 nucleotides: TGCAGCGTTGTCGACTCAACTAATGAAAAACTGTTTTTT. Its protein product is CSVVDSTNEKLFF.

This clone has more than one count but fewer than ten. V and J are TRBV21-1 and TRBJ2-1; the table's D call TRBD2 went unverified against the DNA. TRBV21-1 is classified as a pseudogene. The CDR3 spans 14 residues. The DNA of the CDR3 is TGTGCCAGCAGCTCGGGAGGGCAGGCCAATGAGCAGTTCTTC. It encodes CASSSGGQANEQFF.